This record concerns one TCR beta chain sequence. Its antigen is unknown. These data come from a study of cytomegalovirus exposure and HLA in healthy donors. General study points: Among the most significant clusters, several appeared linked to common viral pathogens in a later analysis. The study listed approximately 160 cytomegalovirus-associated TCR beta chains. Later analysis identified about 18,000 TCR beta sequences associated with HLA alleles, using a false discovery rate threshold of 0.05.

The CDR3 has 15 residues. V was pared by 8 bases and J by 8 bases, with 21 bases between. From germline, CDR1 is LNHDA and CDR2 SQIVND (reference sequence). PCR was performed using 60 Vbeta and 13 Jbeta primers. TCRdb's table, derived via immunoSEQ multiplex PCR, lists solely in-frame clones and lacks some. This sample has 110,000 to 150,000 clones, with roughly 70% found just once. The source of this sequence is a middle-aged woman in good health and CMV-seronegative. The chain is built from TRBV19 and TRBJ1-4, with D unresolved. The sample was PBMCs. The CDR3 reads CASYQEGVGPEKLFF. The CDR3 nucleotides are TGTGCCAGTTACCAAGAGGGAGTAGGGCCCGAAAAACTGTTTTTT.